The clone carrying this T cell receptor beta chain was counted once. The data derive from a study of blood T cell repertoires in COVID-19. The CDR3 is made up of 15 amino acids. V lost 4 bases, J lost 8 bases, and 11 bases stayed unmatched. Clones were read by immunoSEQ multiplex PCR, and TCRdb kept only the in-frame ones, dropping some. The table lists fewer than 120,000 clones, approximately 82% of them singletons. The V gene is TRBV5-7, the J gene TRBJ2-2; 7 nucleotides line up with TRBD1. TRBV5-7 carries the ORF label, with uncertain function. The sample comprised peripheral blood. The source of this sequence is a woman at least 80 years old with acute or convalescent COVID-19. CDR3 residues: CASSPERGRGGELFF. CDR3 nucleotide sequence: TGTGCCAGCAGCCCCGAGAGGGGGCGCGGAGGGGAGCTGTTTTTT.